One and the same sample provided the 13 T cell receptor beta chains below, sequenced in a study of cytomegalovirus exposure and HLA in healthy donors. It was with 60 Vbeta and 13 Jbeta primers that the PCR ran. The repertoire was sequenced with immunoSEQ multiplex PCR; TCRdb's copy has only in-frame clones and lacks some. Altogether roughly 100,000 clones are present, about 13% being singletons, with the ten largest covering around 16%. The sequenced sample was PBMCs. These receptors all come from a man between 40 and 49 years old in good health and CMV-seropositive.

This clone has a handful of counts. The chain joins TRBV19 to TRBJ2-7, with 9 bases matching TRBD1. The V segment lost 4 bases and the J segment 7 bases; nucleotides outside the gene matches: 11. Germline V lookup: CDR1 LNHDA, CDR2 SQIVND (reference sequence). This CDR3 is built from 15 residues. The DNA of the CDR3 is TGTGCCAGTAGTACCTCGGGACAGGGTCTGCTTGAGCAGTACTTC. As protein: CASSTSGQGLLEQYF.

V is TRBV7-6 and J is TRBJ2-4; TRBD1 might be the D (5 bases). Trimming took off 1 base at V and 5 bases at J, with 12 bases between the two ends. The CDR3 totals 15 residues. The germline gives CDR1 SGHVS, CDR2 FNYEAQ. The CDR3 nucleotides are TGTGCCAGCAGCTTAGGGGAAACAGGTCAAAACATTCAGTACTTC. Translated, it gives CASSLGETGQNIQYF.

This clone was picked up a small number of times. The rearrangement links TRBV19 to TRBJ1-1; TRBD1 might be the D (5 bases). V lost 7 bases and J 6 bases, leaving 12 bases between the germline ends. Germline CDR1 reads LNHDA; CDR2 reads SQIVND (reference sequence). CDR3 length: 12 residues. The CDR3 sequence: CASTGAGAEAFF. Here the CDR3 DNA reads TGTGCCAGTACTGGGGCCGGCGCTGAAGCTTTCTTT.

This clone came up a few times. This rearrangement joins TRBV19 to TRBJ1-4; possibly TRBD1 for D (6 bases). The germline gives CDR1 LNHDA, CDR2 SQIVND (reference sequence). The length of the CDR3 is 14 residues. Trimming removed 4 bases at V and 10 bases at J, with 16 bases between. As DNA, the CDR3 is TGTGCCAGTAGTAGTGGGACACCCGACCGAAAACTGTTTTTT. This translates into CASSSGTPDRKLFF.

This CDR3 reads CASSSGLLHSDTQYF. As DNA, the CDR3 is TGTGCCAGCAGCTCGGGACTCCTCCACTCGGATACGCAGTATTTT. The rearrangement uses TRBV7-2 and TRBJ2-3; maybe TRBD2 (6 bases). CDR3 length: 15 amino acids. V lost 4 bases, J lost 6 bases, and 17 bases lay in between. Germline CDR1 reads SGHTA; CDR2 reads FQGNSA.

The chain combines TRBV7-6 with TRBJ2-7; D perhaps matches TRBD2 (6 bases). The germline gives CDR1 SGHVS, CDR2 FNYEAQ. CDR3 length equals 15 residues. Trimming pared 2 bases from V and 2 bases from J, leaving 13 bases between. CDR3 loop: CASSLNMRDAYEQYF. CDR3 bases: TGTGCCAGCAGCTTAAACATGCGGGATGCCTACGAGCAGTACTTC.

This clone has only a few counts. The J gene is TRBJ2-7, the V gene TRBV4-1; D is possibly TRBD2 (5 bases). With 1 base removed from V and 4 bases from J, the gap between germline ends came to 11 bases. The CDR3 has 14 residues. Per germline, CDR1 MGHRA and CDR2 YSYEKL. CDR3 DNA sequence: TGCGCCAGCAGCCAAGCTAGAGGGAAGTACGAGCAGTACTTC. It encodes CASSQARGKYEQYF.

This clone was recorded a few times. The chain combines TRBV6-5 with TRBJ2-5; perhaps TRBD1 as D (6 bases). Gene TRBJ2-7 matches the end of the DNA better, so the J call may be wrong. CDR1 is MNHEY and CDR2 is SVGAGI in the germline V gene. The CDR3 is 15 residues long. CDR3 amino acids: CASSYTTGHTYEQYF. CDR3 coding DNA: TGTGCCAGCAGTTACACAACAGGGCACACCTACGAGCAGTACTTC.

The chain is built from TRBV7-3 and TRBJ2-1, with a weak D call TRBD2 (5 bases). The CDR3 runs to 15 residues. Between the trimmed V and J ends, which lost 4 bases and 7 bases, there was a span of 17 bases. Germline CDR1 is SGHTA and CDR2 is FQGTGA. CDR3 region: CASSSSTNKVNEQFF. CDR3 in DNA: TGTGCCAGCAGCTCTAGCACTAATAAGGTAAATGAGCAGTTCTTC.

This clone was observed a handful of times. The chain uses TRBV4-3 and TRBJ2-3; 10 bases line up with TRBD2. CDR3 length equals 17 residues. Looked up from germline, CDR1 is LGHNA and CDR2 is YSLEER. Unmatched junction bases numbered 10, after V lost 1 base and J lost 6 bases. Here the CDR3 DNA reads TGCGCCAGCAGCCAAGGGATGCTAGCGGGAGCGAGTGATACGCAGTATTTT. Protein sequence: CASSQGMLAGASDTQYF.

This chain connects TRBV9 to TRBJ2-3; 10 bases are shared with TRBD1. CDR3 length equals 16 residues. CDR1 is SGDLS, CDR2 YYNGEE, per germline. V shed 3 bases and J 3 bases; nucleotides not matched to a gene: 7. CDR3 protein: CASSGSPGQGTDTQYF. CDR3 coding DNA: TGTGCCAGCAGCGGATCACCGGGACAGGGGACAGATACGCAGTATTTT.

This clone was seen ten or more times. The chain uses TRBV9 and TRBJ2-5, with D uncertain. Germline V lookup: CDR1 SGDLS, CDR2 YYNGEE. This CDR3 spans 13 amino acids. Trimming stripped 0 bases from V and 7 bases from J, with 10 bases between. CDR3 sequence reads: CASSVEHSGTQYF. In nucleotides, the CDR3 is TGTGCCAGCAGCGTAGAACATTCAGGGACCCAGTACTTC. Combining the CDR3 with reference TRBV9 and TRBJ2-5 gives the whole variable domain DSGVTQTPKHLITATGQRVTLRCSPRSGDLSVYWYQQSLDQGLQFLIQYYNGEERAKGNILERFSAQQFPDLHSELNLSSLELGDSALYFCASSVEHSGTQYFGPGTRLLVL.

This clone was found a few times. The chain carries TRBV12-5 and TRBJ2-1, with D unclear. This CDR3 comprises 12 residues. The germline V and J ends were trimmed by 1 base and 7 bases, with 5 bases remaining between them. Germline assignment: CDR1 LGHNT and CDR2 FRNRAP. This CDR3 reads CASGLGPNEQFF. DNA of the CDR3: TGTGCTAGTGGTTTGGGGCCGAATGAGCAGTTCTTC.